These 3 T cell receptor beta chains were sequenced from one sample in a study of T cells after yellow fever vaccination (dated by TCRdb to the late 2010s). The sample's treatment or condition label is to be understood as: live attenuated yellow fever vaccine strain. Receptor amplification or capture employed 5' RACE. The sample was run on an Illumina HiSeq 2500. TCRdb handled the public reads itself, with Q25 trimming in fastp and clone calling in MiXCR, and kept productive beta chains. Each CDR3 protein gets just one entry, which takes the most common genes and DNA from the rows behind it. The sample contains hundreds of thousands of distinct CDR3 sequences, roughly 8% of them found a single time. The ten largest clones capture approximately 18% of the sample. The starting material was PBMCs, obtained 45 days after the first yellow fever vaccination. The source of these receptors is a man younger than 35 who received the YFV17D yellow fever vaccine.

This clonotype was seen ten or more times. The chain combines TRBV3-2 with TRBJ2-3; the table's D call of TRBD1 was not tested on the DNA. TRBV3-2 is shown as a pseudogene. This CDR3 has 22 amino acids. The CDR3 DNA reads as TGTGCCAGCAGCCAACTAACTTGGGAGGGACAGGGCTTAGCGGGGTCCACAGATACGCAGTATTTT. Its translation: CASSQLTWEGQGLAGSTDTQYF.

This clonotype was detected a few times. The chain recombines TRBV5-5 with TRBJ1-1, with TRBD1 matching over 7 bases. Per the germline V gene, CDR1 is SGHKS and CDR2 is YYEKEE (reference sequence). The CDR3 totals 15 residues. Losses at the gene ends were 0 bases for V and 2 bases for J; bases not matched to a gene: 4. CDR3 DNA sequence: TGTGCCAGCAGCTTGGCCGGGACAGATAACACTGAAGCTTTCTTT. Translating it yields CASSLAGTDNTEAFF.

V and J are TRBV7-2 and TRBJ2-5; D unresolved. The CDR3 runs to 13 residues. CDR1 is SGHTA and CDR2 is FQGNSA in the germline V gene. Trimming cost V 1 base and J 7 bases, with 10 bases left between them. CDR3 amino acids: CASSLDVFVTQYF. In nucleotides, the CDR3 is TGTGCCAGCAGCTTAGATGTGTTCGTGACCCAGTACTTC.